One sample yielded the 24 T cell receptor beta chains listed below, sequenced in a study of cytomegalovirus exposure and HLA in healthy donors. PCR primers comprised 60 Vbeta and 13 Jbeta primers. The repertoire was sequenced with immunoSEQ multiplex PCR; TCRdb's copy has only in-frame clones and lacks some. The sample comprises 150,000 to 190,000 clones, about three quarters of which are singletons, and about 1.3% rests with the top ten. The sequenced material came from PBMCs. Receptor source: a man younger than 35 in good health and CMV-seronegative.

V usage is TRBV7-9 and J usage is TRBJ1-2, with D possibly TRBD1 on 5 matching bases. The length of the CDR3 is 13 residues. Germline lookup yields CDR1 SEHNR and CDR2 FQNEAQ (reference sequence). Trimming stripped 4 bases from V and 1 base from J, with 7 bases between. The CDR3 bases are TGTGCCAGCAGCTACGACAGTAACTATGGCTACACCTTC. Protein product: CASSYDSNYGYTF.

This clone showed up just once. The chain links TRBV7-2 to TRBJ2-2; possibly TRBD2 for D (6 bases). The V gene's germline CDR1 is SGHTA and CDR2 FQGNSA. CDR3 length equals 15 residues. Trimming left V 8 bases short and J 4 bases short, with 17 bases between. The CDR3 nucleotides are TGTGCCAGCGCCGGTTCCCGGGGGTTCACCGGGGAGCTGTTTTTT. The encoded protein is CASAGSRGFTGELFF.

V gene TRBV2 combines with J gene TRBJ2-7; 7 bases are a match to TRBD1. This CDR3 comprises 12 residues. Germline trimming cut 9 bases from V and 3 bases from J; bases unmatched to any gene: 5. CDR1 and CDR2 (germline): SNHLY, FYNNEI. The CDR3 nucleotides read TGTGCCAGTACGACAGGGATCTACGAGCAGTACTTC. Translating it yields CASTTGIYEQYF.

The chain carries TRBV7-9 and TRBJ2-7, with 8 positions matching TRBD2. CDR1 is SEHNR, CDR2 FQNEAQ, per germline (reference sequence). V shed 1 base and J 3 bases; nucleotides not matched to a gene: 5. The CDR3 extends over 15 amino acids. The CDR3 is CASSLGRGAGYEQYF. The CDR3, as DNA: TGTGCCAGCAGCTTAGGGCGGGGGGCAGGCTACGAGCAGTACTTC. Looking up the rest from reference TRBV7-9 and TRBJ2-7 gives the full variable domain: DTGVSQNPRHKITKRGQNVTFRCDPISEHNRLYWYRQTLGQGPEFLTYFQNEAQLEKSRLLSDRFSAERPKGSFSTLEIQRTEQGDSAMYLCASSLGRGAGYEQYFGPGTRLTVT.

The V gene is TRBV6-1, the J gene TRBJ1-5, with TRBD1 matching over 7 bases. From germline, CDR1 is MNHNS and CDR2 SASEGT. V shed 4 bases and J 6 bases; nucleotides not matched to a gene: 6. This CDR3 comprises 14 residues. CDR3 amino acids: CASSVYRGPQPQHF. As DNA, the CDR3 is TGTGCCAGCAGTGTGTACAGGGGTCCTCAGCCCCAGCATTTT.

The chain employs TRBV10-1 and TRBJ2-5; perhaps TRBD1 as D (6 bases). V lost 10 bases and J 5 bases, leaving 32 bases between the germline ends. Germline loops: CDR1 WNHNN, CDR2 SYGVQD (reference sequence). This CDR3 has 18 amino acids. CDR3 region: CATPGPSRAVRGMETQYF. CDR3 coding DNA: TGCGCCACCCCCGGCCCCTCGAGGGCGGTGAGGGGGATGGAGACCCAGTACTTC.

The rearrangement uses TRBV5-4 and TRBJ2-1, with TRBD2 identical over 16 bases. The CDR3 spans 16 residues. Trimming at V came to 10 bases and at J to 0 bases, leaving 4 bases not matched to a gene. Germline V gene data show CDR1 as SGHNT and CDR2 as YYREEE (reference sequence). CDR3 in amino acids: CAGGTSGRVSYNEQFF. The DNA for the CDR3 is TGTGCCGGAGGGACTAGCGGGAGGGTCTCCTACAATGAGCAGTTCTTC.

This chain links TRBV9 with TRBJ2-5; the match to TRBD2 covers 8 bases. V gave up 3 bases and J gave up 2 bases; unmatched junction bases: 3. The V gene's germline CDR1 is SGDLS and CDR2 YYNGEE. The CDR3 is 14 amino acids. The CDR3 region has the DNA TGTGCCAGCAGCGAGACTAGCGTTCAAGAGACCCAGTACTTC. It encodes CASSETSVQETQYF.

CDR3 region: CASFGRKFHNEQFF. CDR3 coding DNA: TGTGCCAGCTTTGGGAGGAAATTCCACAATGAGCAGTTCTTC. V is TRBV28 and J is TRBJ2-1, with D tentatively TRBD2 (6 bases). The CDR3 spans 14 residues. Looked up from germline, CDR1 is MDHEN and CDR2 is SYDVKM. V lost 8 bases and J 5 bases, leaving 16 bases between the germline ends.

The chain recombines TRBV5-4 with TRBJ2-1; 16 nucleotides align to TRBD2. V was clipped by 4 bases and J by 8 bases; unmatched bases: 3. This CDR3 has 15 residues. CDR1 and CDR2 (germline): SGHNT, YYREEE (reference sequence). CDR3 sequence: CASSPGLAGGYEQFF. As DNA, the CDR3 is TGTGCCAGCAGCCCGGGACTAGCGGGAGGGTATGAGCAGTTCTTC.

The chain employs TRBV28 and TRBJ2-7; 8 positions match TRBD1. The CDR3 totals 15 residues. J gave up 6 bases and V 0 bases, and 7 bases lay outside the gene matches. The germline V gene encodes CDR1 MDHEN and CDR2 SYDVKM. The CDR3 spells CASSLWGGQASEQYF. CDR3 coding DNA: TGTGCCAGCAGTTTATGGGGGGGACAGGCCTCCGAGCAGTACTTC.

This clone was counted once. V and J are TRBV19 and TRBJ1-5; D is uncertain. The V end was cut by 4 bases, the J end by 0 bases, with 7 bases between. Germline-derived CDR1 and CDR2 are LNHDA and SQIVND (reference sequence). The CDR3 length is 14 residues. For the CDR3, the DNA is TGTGCCAGTAGTAAGGAGCTTAGCAATCAGCCCCAGCATTTT. Amino acid sequence: CASSKELSNQPQHF.

The genes are TRBV29-1 and TRBJ1-1; D is ambiguous. The CDR3 contains 13 residues. CDR1 SQVTM and CDR2 ANQGSEA come from the germline V gene. Trimming left V 7 bases short and J 1 base short, with 13 bases between. The CDR3 DNA is TGCAGCGGGGTAGGGAGGTCGAACACTGAAGCTTTCTTT. Translating gives CSGVGRSNTEAFF.

This clone turned up a few times. J is TRBJ2-7 and V is TRBV6-5; D unresolved. V was shortened by 5 bases and J by 0 bases, with 5 bases between the two germline ends. Germline values: CDR1 MNHEY, CDR2 SVGAGI. CDR3 size: 12 residues. CDR3 residues: CASSVSSYEQYF. Here the CDR3 DNA reads TGTGCCAGCAGTGTTAGCTCCTACGAGCAGTACTTC.

This clone was observed once. This chain joins TRBV29-1 and TRBJ2-3, with TRBD2 identical over 15 bases. There are 15 residues in the CDR3. The germline CDR1 and CDR2 sequences are SQVTM and ANQGSEA. After removal of 7 bases from V and 0 bases from J, the junction contained 2 bases not matched to a gene. The CDR3 DNA sequence: TGCAGCGGCGGACTAGCGGGGGGGAGCACAGATACGCAGTATTTT. Residues: CSGGLAGGSTDTQYF.

The chain recombines TRBV6-6 with TRBJ1-1; TRBD1 matches 7 bases. This CDR3 is 15 amino acids long. The germline CDR1 and CDR2 sequences are MNHNY and SVGAGI (reference sequence). Unmatched junction bases numbered 6, after V lost 0 bases and J lost 5 bases. The CDR3 is CASSYSEGARTEAFF. The CDR3 region has the DNA TGTGCCAGCAGTTACTCAGAGGGGGCGAGGACTGAAGCTTTCTTT.

This clone was recorded a few times. The J gene is TRBJ2-7, the V gene TRBV21-1; the D call TRBD1 from the table was never checked on the DNA. TRBV21-1 is labeled a pseudogene. This CDR3 contains 12 residues. The CDR3 bases are TGTGCCAGCTGCCGGACAGACTACGAGCAGTACTTC. Amino acid sequence: CASCRTDYEQYF.

This clone came up once. V usage is TRBV10-1 and J usage is TRBJ2-1; the match to TRBD2 covers 7 bases. There are 13 residues in the CDR3. The ends lost 4 bases at V and 4 bases at J; junction bases unmatched: 1. The V gene's germline CDR1 is WNHNN and CDR2 SYGVQD (reference sequence). CDR3 amino acids: CASSAGLYNEQFF. In DNA form, the CDR3 reads TGCGCCAGCAGTGCGGGACTATACAATGAGCAGTTCTTC.

The chain uses TRBV2 and TRBJ1-1; 8 nucleotides agree with TRBD1. CDR1 and CDR2 from the germline V gene are SNHLY and FYNNEI. V dropped 3 bases and J dropped 4; count of bases not matched to a gene: 16. This CDR3 comprises 18 residues. For the CDR3, the DNA is TGTGCCAGCAGTGACCGAGCCCCGGGACAGGACACTTTCACTGAAGCTTTCTTT. Its translation is CASSDRAPGQDTFTEAFF.

This clone was observed a few times. The genes are TRBV6-6 and TRBJ2-6; unclear D gene. Germline V gene lookup returns CDR1 MNHNY and CDR2 SVGAGI (reference sequence). Trimming took off 2 bases at V and 4 bases at J, with 6 bases between the two ends. The CDR3 has 14 residues. The CDR3 DNA follows: TGTGCCAGCAGTTACCTTGCGGGGGCCAACGTCCTGACTTTC. Amino acid sequence: CASSYLAGANVLTF.

The gene calls are TRBV4-3 and TRBJ2-1; 9 nucleotides agree with TRBD2. Trimming cost V 4 bases and J 9 bases; bases outside gene matches: 10. From germline, CDR1 is LGHNA and CDR2 YSLEER. There are 15 residues in the CDR3. The CDR3 is CASSPGTSIGGEQFF. The CDR3 nucleotides are TGCGCCAGCAGCCCAGGGACTAGCATCGGGGGTGAGCAGTTCTTC.

Only a few counts were recorded for this clone. The V and J genes are TRBV6-1 and TRBJ1-1; weak D call: TRBD1 (5 bases). CDR3 size: 15 residues. Trimming shortened V by 5 bases and J by 1 base, and 14 bases separated the two germline ends. The germline V gene has CDR1 MNHNS and CDR2 SASEGT. The CDR3 DNA reads as TGTGCCAGCAGTTCCGGCGGAGGGACGAACACTGAAGCTTTCTTT. Translated, it gives CASSSGGGTNTEAFF.

The chain employs TRBV4-1 and TRBJ1-2; D is possibly TRBD1 (5 bases). The germline gives CDR1 MGHRA, CDR2 YSYEKL. CDR3 length: 15 amino acids. V lost 1 base, J lost 7 bases, and 16 bases lay in between. The CDR3 DNA follows: TGCGCCAGCAGCCAAGGGTCCGGGGGTAGTGTTGGCTACACCTTC. Translation: CASSQGSGGSVGYTF.

This clone was detected a few times. This chain uses TRBV18 with TRBJ2-5, with D maybe TRBD2 (6 bases). Germline CDR1 KGHSH, CDR2 LQKENI. The V end lost 2 bases, the J end lost 5 bases, and 12 bases lay between the germline ends. The CDR3 length is 14 residues. The CDR3, as DNA: TGTGCCAGCTCACCAGGGTTGGAGGGCGAGACCCAGTACTTC. It translates to CASSPGLEGETQYF.